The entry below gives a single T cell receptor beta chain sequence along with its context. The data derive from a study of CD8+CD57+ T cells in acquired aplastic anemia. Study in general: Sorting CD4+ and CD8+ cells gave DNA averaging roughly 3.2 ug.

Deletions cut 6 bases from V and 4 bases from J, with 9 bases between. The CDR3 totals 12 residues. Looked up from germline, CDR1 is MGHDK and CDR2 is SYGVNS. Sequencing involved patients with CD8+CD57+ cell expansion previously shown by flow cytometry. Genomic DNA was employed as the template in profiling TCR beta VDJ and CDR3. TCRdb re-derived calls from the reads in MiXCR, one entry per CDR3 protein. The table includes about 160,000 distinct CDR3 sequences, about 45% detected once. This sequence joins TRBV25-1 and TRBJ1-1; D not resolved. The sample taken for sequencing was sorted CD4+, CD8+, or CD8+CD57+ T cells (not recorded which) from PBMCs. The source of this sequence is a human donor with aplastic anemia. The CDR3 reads CASRDLGTEAFF. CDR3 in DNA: TGTGCCAGCAGGGACCTGGGCACTGAAGCTTTCTTT.